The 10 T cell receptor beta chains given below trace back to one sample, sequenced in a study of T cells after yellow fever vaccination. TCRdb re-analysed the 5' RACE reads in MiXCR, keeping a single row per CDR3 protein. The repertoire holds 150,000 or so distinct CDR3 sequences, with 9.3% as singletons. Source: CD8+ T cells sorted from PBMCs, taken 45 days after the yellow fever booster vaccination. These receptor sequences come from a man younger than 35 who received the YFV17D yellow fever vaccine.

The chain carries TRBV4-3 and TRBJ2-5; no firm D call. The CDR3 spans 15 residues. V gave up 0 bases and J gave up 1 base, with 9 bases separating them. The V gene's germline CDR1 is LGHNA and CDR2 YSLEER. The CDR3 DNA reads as TGCGCCAGCAGCCAAGAGGCCAGGCCCCAAGAGACCCAGTACTTC. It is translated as CASSQEARPQETQYF.

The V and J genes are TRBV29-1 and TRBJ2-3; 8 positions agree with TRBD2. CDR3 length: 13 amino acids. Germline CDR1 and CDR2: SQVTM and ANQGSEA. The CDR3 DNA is TGCAGTCTTAGCGGGGACAGCACAGATACGCAGTATTTT. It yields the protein CSLSGDSTDTQYF.

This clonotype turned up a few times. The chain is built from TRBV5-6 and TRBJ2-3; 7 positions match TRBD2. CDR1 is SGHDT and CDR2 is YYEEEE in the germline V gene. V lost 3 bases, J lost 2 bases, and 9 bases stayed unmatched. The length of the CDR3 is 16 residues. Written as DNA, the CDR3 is TGTGCCAGCAGCTGTATCTGCCGGGGGGTCACAGATACGCAGTATTTT. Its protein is CASSCICRGVTDTQYF.

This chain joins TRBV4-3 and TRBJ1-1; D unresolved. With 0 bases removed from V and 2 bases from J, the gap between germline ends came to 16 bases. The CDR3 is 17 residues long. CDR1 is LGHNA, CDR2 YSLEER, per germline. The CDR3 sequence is CASSQDPGREINTEAFF. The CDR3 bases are TGCGCCAGCAGCCAAGATCCGGGGAGGGAAATAAACACTGAAGCTTTCTTT.

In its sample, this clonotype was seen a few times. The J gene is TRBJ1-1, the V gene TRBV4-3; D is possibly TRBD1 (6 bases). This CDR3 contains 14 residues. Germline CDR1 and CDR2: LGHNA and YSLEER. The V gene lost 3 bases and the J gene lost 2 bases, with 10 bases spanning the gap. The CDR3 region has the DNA TGCGCCAGCAGCCAGGACAGCACAAACACTGAAGCTTTCTTT. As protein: CASSQDSTNTEAFF.

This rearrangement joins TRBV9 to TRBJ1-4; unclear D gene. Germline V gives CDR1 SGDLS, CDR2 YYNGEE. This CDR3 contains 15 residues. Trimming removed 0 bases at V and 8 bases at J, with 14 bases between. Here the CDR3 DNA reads TGTGCCAGCAGCGTAGGAGGGAGTTTGGTAGAAAAACTGTTTTTT. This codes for CASSVGGSLVEKLFF.

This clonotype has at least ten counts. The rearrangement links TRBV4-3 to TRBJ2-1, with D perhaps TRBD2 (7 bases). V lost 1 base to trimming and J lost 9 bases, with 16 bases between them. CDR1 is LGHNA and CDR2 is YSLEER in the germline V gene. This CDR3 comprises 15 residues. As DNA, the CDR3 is TGCGCCAGCAGCCAAGTTGGCGGGGGCACCGGTGAGCAGTTCTTC. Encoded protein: CASSQVGGGTGEQFF.

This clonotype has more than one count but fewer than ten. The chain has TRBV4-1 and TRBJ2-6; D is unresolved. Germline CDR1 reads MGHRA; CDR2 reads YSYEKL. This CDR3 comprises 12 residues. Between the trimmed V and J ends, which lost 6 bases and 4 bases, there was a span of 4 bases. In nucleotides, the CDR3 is TGCGCCAGCAGGGGGGGGGCCAACGTCCTGACTTTC. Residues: CASRGGANVLTF.

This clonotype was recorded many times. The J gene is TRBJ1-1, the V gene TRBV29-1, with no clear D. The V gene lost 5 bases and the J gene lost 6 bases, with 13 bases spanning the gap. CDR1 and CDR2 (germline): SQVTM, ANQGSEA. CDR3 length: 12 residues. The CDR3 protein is CSVLGGRAEAFF. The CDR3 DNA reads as TGCAGCGTTCTCGGCGGGAGAGCTGAAGCTTTCTTT.

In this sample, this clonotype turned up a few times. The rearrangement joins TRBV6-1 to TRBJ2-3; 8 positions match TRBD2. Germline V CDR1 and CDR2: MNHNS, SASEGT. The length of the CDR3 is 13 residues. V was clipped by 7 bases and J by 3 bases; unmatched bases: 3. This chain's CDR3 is CASTGGETDTQYF. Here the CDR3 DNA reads TGTGCCAGCACCGGGGGGGAAACAGATACGCAGTATTTT.